The TCR beta chain described here comes from a study of Ad26.COV2.S vaccination and SARS-CoV-2 variants. Study as a whole: Intramuscular Ad26.COV2.S at 5x10^10 or 1x10^11 viral particles. Study observations and caveats: Spike-specific CD8+ and CD4+ T cell responses reportedly showed substantial breadth after vaccination. It is possible that the TCR breadth and depth analyses underestimated the total T cell responses.

Treatment here: roughly 19 received Ad26.COV2.S at low or high dose, single or two shots; 5 received placebo; per-sample allocation not given. On day 63 after the first injection, vaccine and placebo recipients gave samples. Turning to this clone: The antigen remains undetermined.

The CDR3 length is 15 residues. The germline gives CDR1 MNHEY, CDR2 SMNVEV (reference sequence). V was trimmed by 0 bases and J by 0 bases, leaving 9 bases between them. Sequencing used immunoSEQ multiplex PCR; TCRdb keeps in-frame clones, though not all of them. This sample has approximately 420,000 clones, with 88% found just once. The chain is built from TRBV27 and TRBJ2-7; possibly TRBD2 for D (6 bases). This TCR derives from a person between 18 and 60 years old who received the Ad26.COV2.S COVID-19 vaccine or a placebo. The specimen was peripheral blood, collected in a trial of Ad26.COV2.S vaccine versus placebo. The CDR3 sequence: CASSLSEGSSYEQYF. The CDR3 DNA reads as TGTGCCAGCAGTTTATCGGAGGGGAGCTCCTACGAGCAGTACTTC.